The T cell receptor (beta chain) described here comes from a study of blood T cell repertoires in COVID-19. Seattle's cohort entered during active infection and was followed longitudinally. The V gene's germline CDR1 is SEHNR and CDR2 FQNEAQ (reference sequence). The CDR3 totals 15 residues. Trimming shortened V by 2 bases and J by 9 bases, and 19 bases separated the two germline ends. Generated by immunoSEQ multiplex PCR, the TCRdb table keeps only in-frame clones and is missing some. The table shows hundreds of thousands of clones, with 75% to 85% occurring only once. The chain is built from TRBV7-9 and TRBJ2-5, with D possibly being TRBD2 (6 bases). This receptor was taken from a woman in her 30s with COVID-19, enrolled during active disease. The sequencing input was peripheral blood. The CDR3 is CASSLRQAGQPAQYF. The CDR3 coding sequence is TGTGCCAGCAGCTTAAGGCAGGCGGGGCAACCGGCCCAGTACTTC.